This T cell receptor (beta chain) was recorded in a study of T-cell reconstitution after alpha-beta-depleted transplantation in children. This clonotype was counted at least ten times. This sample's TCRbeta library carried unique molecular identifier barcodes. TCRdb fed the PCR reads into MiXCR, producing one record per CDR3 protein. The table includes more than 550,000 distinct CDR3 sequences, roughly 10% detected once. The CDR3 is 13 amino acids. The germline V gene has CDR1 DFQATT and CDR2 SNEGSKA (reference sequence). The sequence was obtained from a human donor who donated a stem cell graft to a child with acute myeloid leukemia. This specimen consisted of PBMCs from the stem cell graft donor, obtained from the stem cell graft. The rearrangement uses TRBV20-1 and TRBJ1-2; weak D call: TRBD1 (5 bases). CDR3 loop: CSAPSSQGYGYTF. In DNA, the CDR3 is TGCAGCGCCCCTTCGTCCCAGGGCTATGGCTACACCTTC.